Shown below are 25 T cell receptor beta chains from a single sample sequenced in a study of blood T cell repertoires in COVID-19. Here immunoSEQ multiplex PCR was the method, and the copy in TCRdb shows in-frame clones only, minus some. The table lists over 120,000 clones, about 87% of them singletons, with around 38% in the top ten. Sequences were obtained from peripheral blood. These receptors were obtained from a man aged 50-60 years who had recovered from COVID-19.

The chain is built from TRBV6-5 and TRBJ2-3; 8 positions agree with TRBD1. The CDR3 has 14 residues. CDR1 and CDR2 (germline): MNHEY, SVGAGI. The V and J ends lost 8 bases and 0 bases, in that order; junction bases with no gene match: 4. For the CDR3, the DNA is TGTGCCAGCTCGAGACAGGGGAGCACAGATACGCAGTATTTT. Its protein is CASSRQGSTDTQYF.

Concerning this clone: The same CDR3 can be traced to other DNA sequences in this sample. V is TRBV7-2 and J is TRBJ2-2, with D possibly being TRBD2 (6 bases). CDR3 length equals 16 residues. Germline values: CDR1 SGHTA, CDR2 FQGNSA. Trimming shortened V by 5 bases and J by 0 bases, and 13 bases separated the two germline ends. The CDR3 reads CASSPTGLSNTGELFF. The CDR3 coding sequence is TGTGCCAGCAGCCCGACGGGACTTTCGAACACCGGGGAGCTGTTTTTT.

The chain employs TRBV28 and TRBJ1-2; 7 bases are shared with TRBD1. This CDR3 is 15 amino acids long. Germline CDR1 reads MDHEN; CDR2 reads SYDVKM. Trimming at V came to 6 bases and at J to 1 base, leaving 8 bases not matched to a gene. CDR3 residues: CASSSDRKNNYGYTF. The CDR3 DNA sequence: TGTGCCAGCAGCTCGGACAGGAAGAATAACTATGGCTACACCTTC.

This chain joins TRBV5-1 and TRBJ1-1; D remains unclear. The ends were cut back, 4 bases at V and 1 base at J, with 14 bases in the middle. In germline, CDR1 is SGHRS, CDR2 YFSETQ. CDR3 length: 15 amino acids. The CDR3 DNA sequence: TGCGCCAGCAGCCAAGCCTTGACGGGGAACACTGAAGCTTTCTTT. Its protein is CASSQALTGNTEAFF.

The CDR3 sequence is CASRPTGIGNTIYF. CDR3 nucleotides: TGTGCCAGCAGACCGACAGGGATTGGAAACACCATATATTTT. The rearrangement links TRBV21-1 to TRBJ1-3; the table names TRBD1, a call not compared with the DNA. TRBV21-1 is a listed pseudogene. There are 14 residues in the CDR3.

The V and J genes are TRBV6-1 and TRBJ2-7; TRBD2 matches at 7 bases. The CDR3 has 16 residues. V was pared by 3 bases and J by 6 bases, with 14 bases of the junction left unmatched. Germline V gives CDR1 MNHNS, CDR2 SASEGT. CDR3 nucleotide sequence: TGTGCCAGCAGTGACCTCCGGGGACGGGGGGAGGGCGAGCAGTACTTC. Protein product: CASSDLRGRGEGEQYF.

This clone was found once. The chain recombines TRBV7-6 with TRBJ2-5; 11 nucleotides line up with TRBD2. CDR1 is SGHVS, CDR2 FNYEAQ, per germline. The CDR3 loop spans 15 amino acids. Trimming at V came to 5 bases and at J to 3 bases, leaving 5 bases not matched to a gene. The DNA of the CDR3 is TGTGCCAGCAGCATGATGACTAGCGGGGAAGAGACCCAGTACTTC. Protein sequence: CASSMMTSGEETQYF. Complete variable domain (other parts from reference TRBV7-6 and TRBJ2-5): GAGVSQSPRYKVTKRGQDVALRCDPISGHVSLYWYRQALGQGPEFLTYFNYEAQQDKSGLPNDRFSAERPEGSISTLTIQRTEQRDSAMYRCASSMMTSGEETQYFGPGTRLLVL.

The rearrangement joins TRBV25-1 to TRBJ1-6; weak D call: TRBD1 (5 bases). This CDR3 has 15 amino acids. The V end was cut by 6 bases, the J end by 5 bases, with 14 bases between. Germline V gene data show CDR1 as MGHDK and CDR2 as SYGVNS. The CDR3 protein is CASRWRGRDNSPLHF. The CDR3 DNA reads TGTGCCAGCAGGTGGCGGGGACGCGATAATTCACCCCTCCACTTT.

This chain uses TRBV7-2 with TRBJ1-4, with D uncertain. This CDR3 contains 14 residues. The V gene lost 2 bases and the J gene lost 3 bases, with 7 bases spanning the gap. CDR1 and CDR2 from the germline V gene are SGHTA and FQGNSA. Written as DNA, the CDR3 is TGTGCCAGCAGCTTATTCCTAGCTAATGAAAAACTGTTTTTT. Its translation: CASSLFLANEKLFF.

V gene TRBV7-3 combines with J gene TRBJ1-1; D gene uncertain. This CDR3 contains 14 residues. Germline lookup yields CDR1 SGHTA and CDR2 FQGTGA. The V gene lost 0 bases and the J gene lost 5 bases, with 10 bases spanning the gap. CDR3 region: CASSLTHGETEAFF. As DNA, the CDR3 is TGTGCCAGCAGCTTAACGCACGGTGAGACTGAAGCTTTCTTT.

The chain joins TRBV3-1 (or the pseudogene TRBV3-2) to TRBJ2-2; D might be TRBD1 (5 bases). Germline V gene lookup returns CDR1 LGHDT and CDR2 YNNKEL (reference sequence). This CDR3 comprises 15 residues. Trimming took 1 base from V and 7 from J, leaving 13 bases between them. DNA of the CDR3: TGTGCCAGCAGCCAAGTTTCAGGGTTGCACGGGGAGCTGTTTTTT. It yields the protein CASSQVSGLHGELFF.

The gene calls are TRBV7-2 and TRBJ2-1, with D possibly matching TRBD2 (5 bases). The CDR3 consists of 14 residues. Looked up from germline, CDR1 is SGHTA and CDR2 is FQGNSA. V lost 5 bases to trimming and J lost 6 bases, with 14 bases between them. The CDR3: CASSSSGGTNEQFF. The DNA of the CDR3 is TGTGCCAGCAGCAGCAGCGGAGGAACCAATGAGCAGTTCTTC.

V usage is TRBV6-5 and J usage is TRBJ2-2, with D unclear. The germline gives CDR1 MNHEY, CDR2 SVGAGI. This CDR3 spans 14 amino acids. Trimming removed 5 bases from V and 0 bases from J, with 7 bases in between. The CDR3 loop is CASSPPANTGELFF. The CDR3 region has the DNA TGTGCCAGCAGTCCCCCAGCGAACACCGGGGAGCTGTTTTTT.

The genes are TRBV6-2 or TRBV6-3 and TRBJ1-6, with D possibly matching TRBD1 (6 bases). The length of the CDR3 is 17 residues. Germline loops: CDR1 MNHEY, CDR2 SVGEGT. V lost 2 bases and J lost 4, with 15 bases in between. DNA of the CDR3: TGTGCCAGCAGTTACGCCTCGGGGGGCACTTATAATTCACCCCTCCACTTT. Translation gives CASSYASGGTYNSPLHF.

The chain employs TRBV6-1 and TRBJ2-1; D is uncertain. Germline-derived CDR1 and CDR2 are MNHNS and SASEGT. V gave up 6 bases and J gave up 0 bases, with 6 bases separating them. The CDR3 length is 13 residues. The CDR3 coding sequence is TGTGCCAGCAGCTTGAGCTCCTACAATGAGCAGTTCTTC. It translates to CASSLSSYNEQFF.

This sequence joins TRBV6-4 and TRBJ1-5; TRBD1 might be the D (6 bases). V dropped 6 bases and J dropped 2 bases, with 17 bases sitting between them. Germline CDR1 and CDR2: MRHNA and SNTAGT. This CDR3 comprises 16 residues. The chain's CDR3 is CASSAPRRGGNQPQHF. CDR3 nucleotides: TGTGCCAGCAGCGCCCCCCGCAGGGGCGGCAATCAGCCCCAGCATTTT.

This clone has a handful of counts. The V gene is TRBV6-5, the J gene TRBJ2-2, with 7 bases lining up with TRBD1. The CDR3 has 14 amino acids. With V trimmed by 4 bases and J by 6 bases, 5 bases remained unmatched. From germline, CDR1 is MNHEY and CDR2 SVGAGI. The CDR3 DNA is TGTGCCAGCAGTTTGACAGGGTTGGCCGGGGAGCTGTTTTTT. This encodes CASSLTGLAGELFF.

The chain combines TRBV19 with TRBJ1-5, with D possibly being TRBD1 (6 bases). Trimming took off 9 bases at V and 1 base at J, with 13 bases between the two ends. CDR1 and CDR2 (germline): LNHDA, SQIVND (reference sequence). The CDR3 loop spans 14 amino acids. The CDR3 nucleotides read TGTGCCAGCACGAGACAGGAGAGCAATCAGCCCCAGCATTTT. It specifies CASTRQESNQPQHF.

This clone was observed a handful of times. The chain is built from TRBV6-1 and TRBJ1-5, with D possibly matching TRBD1 (5 bases). This CDR3 contains 17 residues. Germline V gene lookup returns CDR1 MNHNS and CDR2 SASEGT. Trimming took off 4 bases at V and 2 bases at J, with 18 bases between the two ends. Here the CDR3 reads CASSGSQGNTGNQPQHF. The CDR3 coding sequence is TGTGCCAGCAGTGGCTCGCAGGGAAACACGGGCAATCAGCCCCAGCATTTT.

CDR3 region: CASKPKRGQGAHTEAFF. The CDR3 nucleotides read TGTGCCAGCAAACCCAAGAGGGGACAGGGGGCTCACACTGAAGCTTTCTTT. This chain uses TRBV27 with TRBJ1-1; 12 positions agree with TRBD1. CDR1 and CDR2 (germline): MNHEY, SMNVEV (reference sequence). J gave up 3 bases and V 7 bases, and 12 bases lay outside the gene matches. The CDR3 loop spans 17 amino acids.

This clone was detected only once. The chain has TRBV5-4 and TRBJ1-2, with D tentatively TRBD1 (5 bases). The CDR3 extends over 14 amino acids. The V gene lost 3 bases and the J gene lost 1 base, with 10 bases spanning the gap. Germline V CDR1 and CDR2: SGHNT, YYREEE (reference sequence). Here the CDR3 DNA reads TGTGCCAGCAGCTCCTCAGGGCTTAACTATGGCTACACCTTC. It encodes CASSSSGLNYGYTF. The complete variable domain, with remaining parts taken from reference TRBV5-4 and TRBJ1-2, reads ETGVTQSPTHLIKTRGQQVTLRCSSQSGHNTVSWYQQALGQGPQFIFQYYREEENGRGNFPPRFSGLQFPNYSSELNVNALELDDSALYLCASSSSGLNYGYTFGSGTRLTVV.

This chain links TRBV4-2 with TRBJ2-5; TRBD2 is a possible D gene (5 bases). The CDR3 is 13 amino acids. V lost 4 bases and J lost 2, with 8 bases in between. CDR1 and CDR2 (germline): LGHNA, YNFKEQ. The CDR3 DNA reads as TGTGCCAGCAGCCCGGGGATTCAAGAGACCCAGTACTTC. The encoded protein is CASSPGIQETQYF.

This chain links TRBV10-3 with TRBJ1-2; perhaps TRBD1 as D (5 bases). Looked up from germline, CDR1 is ENHRY and CDR2 is SYGVKD. V was trimmed by 4 bases and J by 4 bases, leaving 16 bases between them. This CDR3 is built from 15 residues. The CDR3 loop is CAISGGQGFTYGYTF. DNA for the CDR3: TGTGCCATCAGTGGGGGTCAGGGCTTTACCTATGGCTACACCTTC.

The gene calls are TRBV7-3 and TRBJ2-1, with 11 bases fitting TRBD2. V shed 5 bases and J 10 bases; nucleotides not matched to a gene: 10. This CDR3 is built from 15 residues. The germline V gene encodes CDR1 SGHTA and CDR2 FQGTGA. Here the CDR3 DNA reads TGTGCCAGCAGCCGACCTAGCGGGGGGAACCAAGAGCAGTTCTTC. Protein product: CASSRPSGGNQEQFF.

V gene TRBV7-9 combines with J gene TRBJ1-2, with 10 positions matching TRBD1. Trimming at V came to 6 bases and at J to 8 bases, leaving 6 bases not matched to a gene. The CDR3 runs to 13 residues. Germline loops: CDR1 SEHNR, CDR2 FQNEAQ (reference sequence). This CDR3 is CASRPGQGNGYTF. CDR3 DNA: TGTGCCAGCAGACCGGGACAGGGGAACGGCTACACCTTC.